This T cell receptor (beta chain) was documented in a study of a mutant IDH1 vaccine in newly diagnosed glioma. Looking at the study overall: Visit V13 took place at week 47, and visit V12 happened at week 35. Overall study results and limits: It seemed that pseudoprogression was not linked to changes in the top peripheral T cell clonotypes.

The germline gives CDR1 ENHRY, CDR2 SYGVKD. CDR3 length: 12 residues. V lost 6 bases and J lost 8; bases outside the gene matches: 1. About this clone: What it binds is not known.

Time point noted: week 47, end of study. Vaccinated patients received 300 ug of mutant IDH1 20-mer peptide per dose, with topical imiquimod. The protocol was immunoSEQ multiplex PCR, while the TCRdb copy is restricted to in-frame clones and leaves out a portion. The sample contains 45,000 to 65,000 clones, about two thirds of which appear only once. The clonotype comes from a man aged 40-55 years with glioma. Some clones in this sample may be carry-over from other donors' samples. The chain joins TRBV10-3 to TRBJ1-4; 9 nucleotides align to TRBD1. The specimen was peripheral blood mononuclear cells (PBMCs), collected from a glioma patient whose treatment included an IDH1 peptide vaccine. CDR3 protein: CAIRGTGEKLFF. CDR3 nucleotide sequence: TGTGCCATCAGGGGGACAGGGGAAAAACTGTTTTTT.